A single sample is the source of the 14 T cell receptor beta chains below, sequenced in a study of vaccination and CD4 T cells after COVID-19 (dated by TCRdb to 2021 to 2024). The library was built by means of PCR. TCRdb names Illumina iSeq 100 as the instrument used. DNA from cultured CD4+ T cells was subjected to TCR sequencing with the Oncomine TCR Beta short-read assay at the Johns Hopkins FTIC core. TCRdb took the public reads, trimmed them with fastp at Q25, ran MiXCR for clone calling and kept in-frame beta chains. A single entry per CDR3 protein holds the most common genes and DNA from its merged rows. A total of some 20,000 distinct CDR3 sequences appear in this sample, 35% to 50% of them only once. Under 9.5% of the sample goes to the ten largest clones. The treatment or condition label, as the study defines it: roughly 11-day PBMC culture with coronavirus spike peptide pools or control peptides (ViraFEST assay).

Their antigens remain unidentified. The sample in question was CD4+ T cells from blood, cultured in vitro, obtained after SARS-CoV-2 vaccination. These TCRs come from a human donor who had recovered from COVID-19.

This clonotype was observed a few times. The chain uses TRBV28 and TRBJ1-1; 7 bases align to TRBD1. The CDR3 has 16 residues. Losses at the gene ends were 6 bases for V and 6 bases for J; bases not matched to a gene: 16. Germline V CDR1 and CDR2: MDHEN, SYDVKM. This chain's CDR3 is CASSSPHATGRAEAFF. DNA of the CDR3: TGTGCCAGCAGCTCTCCCCATGCGACAGGGAGAGCTGAAGCTTTCTTT.

The V gene is TRBV7-2, the J gene TRBJ2-1; D remains unclear. Trimming stripped 1 base from V and 1 base from J, with 11 bases between. Per the germline V gene, CDR1 is SGHTA and CDR2 is FQGNSA. The CDR3 is made up of 16 amino acids. For the CDR3, the DNA is TGTGCCAGCAGCTTAGAAGGCGGTTGGTCCTACAATGAGCAGTTCTTC. It encodes CASSLEGGWSYNEQFF.

The J gene is TRBJ1-1, the V gene TRBV30; 7 bases are a match to TRBD1. The CDR3 extends over 12 amino acids. J was trimmed by 2 bases and V by 7 bases; bases with no gene match: 4. Germline V gene lookup returns CDR1 GTSNPN and CDR2 SVGIG (reference sequence). The CDR3 sequence is CASDRYNTEAFF. The CDR3 DNA sequence: TGTGCCTCGGACAGGTACAACACTGAAGCTTTCTTT.

The V and J genes are TRBV12-3 or TRBV12-4 and TRBJ1-1; 11 nucleotides align to TRBD1. Trimming took 6 bases from V and 4 from J; bases not matched to a gene: 16. The CDR3 has 18 residues. CDR3 protein: CASRPSGQGAVRGTEAFF. Written as DNA, the CDR3 is TGTGCCAGCAGACCAAGCGGACAGGGGGCCGTTCGGGGCACTGAAGCTTTCTTT.

This clonotype has more than one count but fewer than ten. The chain employs TRBV11-1 and TRBJ1-1; TRBD1 is a possible D gene (6 bases). Germline V gene data show CDR1 as SGHAT and CDR2 as FQDESV (reference sequence). The V gene lost 1 base and the J gene lost 5 bases, with 11 bases spanning the gap. This CDR3 has 14 amino acids. The CDR3 DNA reads TGTGCCAGCAGCTTAGGGGGGGCGCGGACTGAAGCTTTCTTT. Its protein product is CASSLGGARTEAFF.

The CDR3 region has the DNA TGCGCCAGCAGCCAACTGGGGTTGGGGACAGGGATACAGCCCCAGCATTTT. Translation: CASSQLGLGTGIQPQHF. V and J are TRBV4-1 and TRBJ1-5, with 9 bases fitting TRBD1. This CDR3 is built from 17 residues. Germline CDR1 MGHRA, CDR2 YSYEKL. The V gene end was trimmed by 2 bases and the J gene end by 7 bases; junction bases not matched to a gene: 12.

The chain recombines TRBV2 with TRBJ2-7; 7 bases align to TRBD1. The CDR3 covers 12 residues. V was pared by 4 bases and J by 3 bases, with 0 bases of the junction left unmatched. Germline-derived CDR1 and CDR2 are SNHLY and FYNNEI. CDR3 bases: TGTGCCAGCAGTGGGGACAGCTACGAGCAGTACTTC. This encodes CASSGDSYEQYF.

This chain uses TRBV10-2 with TRBJ2-2; the D gene is possibly TRBD2 (6 bases). The CDR3 sequence is 16 residues long. Per germline, CDR1 WSHSY and CDR2 SAAADI. The V end lost 3 bases, the J end lost 1 base, and 12 bases lay between the germline ends. The CDR3 bases are TGCGCCAGCAGTGAATCACGGCGGGGGAACACCGGGGAGCTGTTTTTT. It specifies CASSESRRGNTGELFF.

This sequence joins TRBV7-2 and TRBJ1-5; no reliable D call. The CDR3 is 16 amino acids. The V and J ends lost 1 base and 0 bases respectively, with 10 bases between them. Germline-derived CDR1 and CDR2 are SGHTA and FQGNSA. This CDR3 reads CASSLGGTLSNQPQHF. The DNA for the CDR3 is TGTGCCAGCAGCTTAGGGGGAACACTTAGCAATCAGCCCCAGCATTTT.

This clonotype was recorded a few times. At one of its ends the junction is not consistent with the germline gene, which may arise from a read error. This sequence joins TRBV11-3 and TRBJ2-2; D could derive from TRBD1 or TRBD2 (5 bases each). Germline V gene sequence: CDR1 SGHNT, CDR2 YENEEA. The CDR3 runs to 13 residues. The CDR3: CASSLEGSGELFF. CDR3 sequence (DNA): TGTGCCAGCAGCCTAGAGGGGTCTGGGGAGCTGTTTTTT.

The gene calls are TRBV24-1 and TRBJ1-5; D is uncertain. The CDR3 sequence is 18 residues long. With 5 bases removed from V and 0 bases from J, the gap between germline ends came to 19 bases. In germline, CDR1 is KGHDR, CDR2 SFDVKD. The CDR3 reads CATSVEGKAGFSNQPQHF. CDR3 in DNA: TGTGCCACCAGTGTCGAGGGTAAGGCAGGTTTTAGCAATCAGCCCCAGCATTTT.

The table lists this clonotype with a count of one. Relative to the germline gene, one junction end is altered; a read error may explain this. The J gene is TRBJ2-2, the V gene TRBV7-3; maybe TRBD2 (5 bases). The CDR3 is 13 amino acids. Germline V lookup: CDR1 SGHTA, CDR2 FQGTGA. CDR3 amino acids: CASSLLEGGQLFF. CDR3 in DNA: TGTGCCAGCAGCCTATTAGAGGGCGGGCAGCTGTTTTTT.

This clonotype appeared a few times. The V call is TRBV27, the J call TRBJ1-2, with 10 bases fitting TRBD1. V gave up 3 bases and J gave up 4 bases; unmatched junction bases: 8. From germline, CDR1 is MNHEY and CDR2 SMNVEV (reference sequence). This CDR3 is 16 amino acids long. Here the CDR3 reads CASSLGWDRGGYGYTF. The CDR3 coding sequence is TGTGCCAGCAGTTTGGGTTGGGACAGGGGAGGCTATGGCTACACCTTC.

This rearrangement joins TRBV5-4 to TRBJ2-5, with D perhaps matching TRBD1 or TRBD2 (5 bases each). The CDR3 is 16 amino acids. Germline CDR1 reads SGHNT; CDR2 reads YYREEE (reference sequence). V shed 0 bases and J shed 0 bases, with 12 bases lying between them. This CDR3 reads CASSLGPADNQETQYF. The CDR3 coding sequence is TGTGCCAGCAGCTTGGGTCCAGCGGACAACCAAGAGACCCAGTACTTC.